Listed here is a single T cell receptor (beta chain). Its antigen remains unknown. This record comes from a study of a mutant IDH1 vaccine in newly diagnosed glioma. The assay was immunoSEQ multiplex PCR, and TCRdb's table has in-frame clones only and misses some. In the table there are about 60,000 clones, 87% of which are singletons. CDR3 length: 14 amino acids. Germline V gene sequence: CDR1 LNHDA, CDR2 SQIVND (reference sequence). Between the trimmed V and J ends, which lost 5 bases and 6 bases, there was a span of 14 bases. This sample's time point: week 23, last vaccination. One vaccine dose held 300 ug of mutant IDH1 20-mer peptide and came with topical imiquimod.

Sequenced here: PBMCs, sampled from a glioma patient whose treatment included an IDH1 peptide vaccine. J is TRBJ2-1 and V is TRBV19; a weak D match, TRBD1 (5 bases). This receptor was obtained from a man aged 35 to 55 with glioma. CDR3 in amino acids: CASSVGPYPNEQFF. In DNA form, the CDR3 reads TGTGCCAGTAGTGTGGGGCCCTATCCCAATGAGCAGTTCTTC.